The 21 T cell receptor beta chains given below trace back to one sample, sequenced in a study of CD8 T cells in Susac syndrome. Random-hexamer reverse transcription was applied to roughly 0.5 to 1 ug RNA. TCRdb re-called the immunoSEQ multiplex PCR reads with MiXCR, one entry per CDR3 protein. The sample lists tens of thousands of distinct CDR3 sequences, 95% occurring once. The sequenced sample consisted of CD8+ T cells from PBMCs. These receptors were taken from a human donor with Susac syndrome.

The genes are TRBV20-1 and TRBJ2-1; possible D gene TRBD2, 7 bases. The CDR3 is 16 amino acids. CDR1 and CDR2 (germline): DFQATT, SNEGSKA (reference sequence). The V end was cut by 0 bases, the J end by 7 bases, with 19 bases between. The DNA of the CDR3 is TGCAGTGCTAGAGATCCCATCGCGGGGGCTAGGAATGAGCAGTTCTTC. Protein product: CSARDPIAGARNEQFF.

The V call is TRBV27, the J call TRBJ2-7; D is unclear. Trimming left V 1 base short and J 0 bases short, with 7 bases between. Germline CDR1 MNHEY, CDR2 SMNVEV (reference sequence). This CDR3 region has 14 residues. This CDR3 reads CASSLFPSSYEQYF. In DNA, the CDR3 is TGTGCCAGCAGTTTATTTCCAAGCTCCTACGAGCAGTACTTC.

In this sample, this clonotype turned up once. The rearrangement joins TRBV9 to TRBJ2-1; the D gene is possibly TRBD1 (6 bases). Germline V gene lookup returns CDR1 SGDLS and CDR2 YYNGEE. The CDR3 consists of 15 residues. V shed 6 bases and J shed 1 base, with 14 bases lying between them. The DNA of the CDR3 is TGTGCCAGCAACCCCCAGGGGAATTCCTACAATGAGCAGTTCTTC. It specifies CASNPQGNSYNEQFF.

V and J are TRBV6-9 and TRBJ2-5, with 7 bases identical to TRBD1. The CDR3 spans 16 residues. The germline CDR1 and CDR2 sequences are MNHGY and SVAAGI. V dropped 6 bases and J dropped 2; count of bases not matched to a gene: 12. CDR3 coding DNA: TGTGCCAGCAGCACGAGGGGACAGCTCCCTCAAGAGACCCAGTACTTC. This gives the protein CASSTRGQLPQETQYF.

The genes are TRBV5-4 and TRBJ2-3; possibly TRBD1 for D (6 bases). The CDR3 sequence is 18 residues long. The germline CDR1 and CDR2 sequences are SGHNT and YYREEE (reference sequence). Trimming cost V 0 bases and J 4 bases, with 21 bases left between them. CDR3 in amino acids: CASSLAPATGALPDTQYF. In DNA, the CDR3 is TGTGCCAGCAGCTTGGCCCCGGCGACAGGCGCCCTACCAGATACGCAGTATTTT.

The V gene is TRBV27, the J gene TRBJ2-7, with 14 bases that match TRBD2. Germline V CDR1 and CDR2: MNHEY, SMNVEV (reference sequence). The CDR3 is made up of 15 amino acids. Trimming removed 5 bases from V and 3 bases from J; junction bases left unmatched: 3. The CDR3 region is CASSLGTSGGYEQYF. CDR3 coding DNA: TGTGCCAGCAGTCTCGGGACTAGCGGGGGCTACGAGCAGTACTTC.

The J gene is TRBJ2-5, the V gene TRBV5-1; D is possibly TRBD2 (5 bases). V was clipped by 7 bases and J by 5 bases, with 18 bases between them. There are 14 residues in the CDR3. Germline V gene lookup returns CDR1 SGHRS and CDR2 YFSETQ. CDR3 residues: CASVPPEGLETQYF. In DNA, the CDR3 is TGCGCCAGCGTGCCCCCCGAGGGCCTGGAGACCCAGTACTTC.

V usage is TRBV7-9 and J usage is TRBJ1-1, with TRBD1 matching over 12 bases. Germline V gives CDR1 SEHNR, CDR2 FQNEAQ (reference sequence). This CDR3 is built from 14 residues. With 5 bases clipped from V and 11 bases from J, the junction kept 9 bases outside the gene matches. This CDR3 is CASSPGQGALLAFF. The DNA for the CDR3 is TGTGCCAGCAGCCCGGGACAGGGGGCCTTGCTGGCTTTCTTT.

This chain joins TRBV19 and TRBJ2-3; no clear D. V lost 6 bases and J 2 bases, leaving 21 bases between the germline ends. The germline CDR1 and CDR2 sequences are LNHDA and SQIVND (reference sequence). There are 17 residues in the CDR3. CDR3 nucleotides: TGTGCCAGTAGCAGGAACCAAGAGGTCCATTTCACAGATACGCAGTATTTT. Translating gives CASSRNQEVHFTDTQYF.

The chain recombines TRBV20-1 with TRBJ2-5; 12 bases align to TRBD2. Trimming cost V 2 bases and J 6 bases; bases outside gene matches: 7. The CDR3 is 15 amino acids. The germline CDR1 and CDR2 sequences are DFQATT and SNEGSKA (reference sequence). The CDR3 loop reads CSARRLAGVVQTQYF. In DNA, the CDR3 is TGCAGTGCTAGAAGACTAGCGGGAGTAGTACAGACCCAGTACTTC.

V usage is TRBV9 and J usage is TRBJ1-2; D is unresolved. The V gene lost 3 bases and the J gene lost 2 bases, with 5 bases spanning the gap. The CDR3 consists of 12 residues. Germline lookup yields CDR1 SGDLS and CDR2 YYNGEE. This chain's CDR3 is CASSEGNYGYTF. CDR3 in DNA: TGTGCCAGCAGCGAAGGGAACTATGGCTACACCTTC.

CDR3 protein: CASSLDRYTQYF. The CDR3 nucleotides read TGTGCCAGCAGTTTGGACAGATATACGCAGTATTTT. This chain uses TRBV28 with TRBJ2-3, with D tentatively TRBD1 (6 bases). The V end lost 3 bases, the J end lost 7 bases, and 8 bases lay between the germline ends. CDR1 MDHEN and CDR2 SYDVKM come from the germline V gene. This CDR3 has 12 amino acids.

This clonotype was seen more than once but under ten times. The CDR3 region is CSARDLGIQYF. In nucleotides, the CDR3 is TGCAGTGCTAGAGATCTCGGCATTCAGTACTTC. The gene calls are TRBV20-1 and TRBJ2-4, with D unclear. The V gene lost 0 bases and the J gene lost 9 bases, with 6 bases spanning the gap. CDR1 is DFQATT and CDR2 is SNEGSKA in the germline V gene (reference sequence). This CDR3 comprises 11 residues.

The chain recombines TRBV2 with TRBJ2-5, with 11 bases identical to TRBD1. The ends lost 4 bases at V and 5 bases at J; junction bases unmatched: 6. This CDR3 has 15 amino acids. Germline assignment: CDR1 SNHLY and CDR2 FYNNEI. The CDR3 spells CASSGRTGGRETQYF. The CDR3 DNA sequence: TGTGCCAGCAGTGGCCGGACAGGGGGCCGGGAGACCCAGTACTTC. Combining the CDR3 with reference TRBV2 and TRBJ2-5 gives the whole variable domain EPEVTQTPSHQVTQMGQEVILRCVPISNHLYFYWYRQILGQKVEFLVSFYNNEISEKSEIFDDQFSVERPDGSNFTLKIRSTKLEDSAMYFCASSGRTGGRETQYFGPGTRLLVL.

The chain's CDR3 is CASSLEGIDGYTF. DNA of the CDR3: TGTGCCAGCAGCTTAGAAGGGATCGATGGCTACACCTTC. The J gene is TRBJ1-2, the V gene TRBV7-2; D gene ambiguous. The V and J ends lost 1 base and 6 bases respectively, with 9 bases between them. The CDR3 sequence is 13 residues long. The germline V gene encodes CDR1 SGHTA and CDR2 FQGNSA.

The chain has TRBV30 and TRBJ2-1, with TRBD2 matching over 11 bases. This CDR3 has 13 amino acids. V trimming: 3 bases; J trimming: 5 bases; junction bases outside the gene matches: 0. Germline V lookup: CDR1 GTSNPN, CDR2 SVGIG (reference sequence). For the CDR3, the DNA is TGTGCCTGGAGGGGACTAGCGGACAATGAGCAGTTCTTC. The encoded protein is CAWRGLADNEQFF. The variable domain in full, with the rest retrieved from reference TRBV30 and TRBJ2-1, is SQTIHQWPATLVQPVGSPLSLECTVEGTSNPNLYWYRQAAGRGLQLLFYSVGIGQISSEVPQNLSASRPQDRQFILSSKKLLLSDSGFYLCAWRGLADNEQFFGPGTRLTVL.

The chain couples TRBV5-1 to TRBJ2-3; 8 nucleotides agree with TRBD1. Germline V lookup: CDR1 SGHRS, CDR2 YFSETQ. CDR3 size: 15 residues. J was trimmed by 4 bases and V by 4 bases; bases with no gene match: 8. Here the CDR3 DNA reads TGCGCCAGCAGCACCTTCGGACAGGGCGCAGATACGCAGTATTTT. It encodes CASSTFGQGADTQYF.

This chain uses TRBV13 with TRBJ2-1, with D tentatively TRBD1 (5 bases). This CDR3 is 13 amino acids long. V lost 4 bases to trimming and J lost 8 bases, with 12 bases between them. Germline V CDR1 and CDR2: PRHDT, FYEKMQ (reference sequence). The CDR3 bases are TGTGCCAGCAGCTCCTCAGGGTGGGATGAGCAGTTCTTC. Amino acids: CASSSSGWDEQFF.

The rearrangement joins TRBV27 to TRBJ2-7; 14 bases are shared with TRBD2. The junction had 11 bases not matched to a gene; V was cut back by 6 bases and J by 7 bases. The CDR3 consists of 16 residues. Germline V gives CDR1 MNHEY, CDR2 SMNVEV (reference sequence). The DNA for the CDR3 is TGTGCCAGCAGGCCCCGACTAGCGGGAGGGCCTGATGAGCAGTACTTC. It translates to CASRPRLAGGPDEQYF.

This clonotype is a singleton in its sample. This chain connects TRBV7-3 to TRBJ2-2; D gene unclear. The CDR3 spans 14 residues. From germline, CDR1 is SGHTA and CDR2 FQGTGA. Trimming pared 7 bases from V and 0 bases from J, leaving 9 bases between. For the CDR3, the DNA is TGTGCCAGCACCTACGAAACGAACACCGGGGAGCTGTTTTTT. Its protein is CASTYETNTGELFF.

The rearrangement joins TRBV10-3 to TRBJ2-5, with TRBD2 as a possible D gene (5 bases). Trimming left V 0 bases short and J 2 bases short, with 10 bases between. CDR3 length: 15 amino acids. Germline CDR1 reads ENHRY; CDR2 reads SYGVKD. The CDR3 spells CAISESVSGQETQYF. DNA of the CDR3: TGTGCCATCAGTGAGTCAGTAAGCGGACAAGAGACCCAGTACTTC.